The clone carrying this T cell receptor (beta chain) was detected only a few times. This specimen comes from a study of T cell repertoires in cytomegalovirus infection. TCRdb called the reads again in MiXCR, with one record for every CDR3 protein. This table holds 150,000 to 200,000 distinct CDR3 sequences, 28% found once. Sequences were obtained from PBMCs. This clonotype originated in a human donor in good health (CMV status not recorded). Some clones in this sample may be carry-over from other donors' samples.

The CDR3 nucleotides are TGTGCCAGTGACCGGACATCCCCGCAGAGGAACACTGAAGCTTTCTTT. Translation: CASDRTSPQRNTEAFF. V usage is TRBV2 and J usage is TRBJ1-1; tentative D call: TRBD1 (5 bases). The V gene lost 9 bases and the J gene lost 1 base, with 21 bases spanning the gap. Germline assignment: CDR1 SNHLY and CDR2 FYNNEI. This CDR3 is 16 amino acids long.